These T cell receptor beta chains were read from a single sample in a study of blood T cells in healthy people across ages. MiXCR, applied by TCRdb to the 5' RACE reads, yields one record per CDR3 protein. This sample has under 1 million distinct CDR3 sequences, with 40% to 50% found just once. Sequencing was done on a sample of blood. Receptors originate from a man in his 60s in good health. Both conserved end residues are part of each CDR3. D genes are given only for firm matches. A clone size is listed for some rows: how often the clone was seen (once, few, many), or a class if it is expanded.

J gene,V gene,clone size,D gene,CDR3 DNA,CDR3 protein
TRBJ2-3,TRBV29-1,NA,TRBD1,TGCAGCACCACAGGGGGGGAGAGGACAGGGGTGGATACGCAGTATTTT,CSTTGGERTGVDTQYF
TRBJ1-6,TRBV20-1,NA,NA,TGCAGTGCAACCGGGGGTGGCTCCTATAATTCACCCCTCCACTTT,CSATGGGSYNSPLHF
TRBJ2-7,TRBV9,few,TRBD2,TGTGCCAGCAGCGTATTTACTAGCGGGGGCCTCCCCTACGAGCAGTACTTC,CASSVFTSGGLPYEQYF
TRBJ1-1,TRBV4-3,few,NA,TGCGCCAGCAGCCAAGTTGGGGGTGAAGCTTTCTTT,CASSQVGGEAFF
TRBJ1-6,TRBV4-3,few,NA,TGCGCCAGCAGCCAAGACTCCTCAGCAGCCTTGGGGTCACCCCTCCACTTT,CASSQDSSAALGSPLHF
TRBJ2-7,TRBV4-3,many,NA,TGCGCCAGCAGCCAGATGAGGGGACTTAACTACGAGCAGTACTTC,CASSQMRGLNYEQYF
TRBJ2-7,TRBV14,many,NA,TGTGCCAGCAGCCAAGAAGACTTCTACGAGCAGTACTTC,CASSQEDFYEQYF
TRBJ2-7,TRBV2,NA,NA,TGTGCCAGCACCTCTTTGGGGGGCTCCTACAATGAGCAGTACTTC,CASTSLGGSYNEQYF
TRBJ2-5,TRBV3-1,NA,TRBD2,TGTGCCAGCAGCCAAGTAGGAGGACGAGCGGGGGAAGAGACCCAGTACTTC,CASSQVGGRAGEETQYF
TRBJ1-6,TRBV27,NA,TRBD1,TGTGCCAGCAGCCACGGGACAGTTAATTCACCCCTCCACTTT,CASSHGTVNSPLHF
TRBJ2-5,TRBV20-1,NA,NA,TGCAGTGCTTTGGGAAACCAAGAGACCCAGTACTTC,CSALGNQETQYF
TRBJ2-3,TRBV29-1,NA,NA,TGCAGCGTTGATTCCATAGCGGATAGCACAGATACGCAGTATTTT,CSVDSIADSTDTQYF
TRBJ2-1,TRBV3-1,NA,NA,TGTGCCAGCAGACCCAGGGGACGGGATGGCAATGAGCAGTTCTTC,CASRPRGRDGNEQFF
TRBJ2-5,TRBV20-1,once,NA,TGCAGTGCTAGGGGGAGCACAGGGAGCCAAGAGACCCAGTACTTC,CSARGSTGSQETQYF
TRBJ2-3,TRBV5-6,NA,NA,TGTGCCAGCAGCTCCCCCAAGGCATATCCTAGCACAGATACGCAGTATTTT,CASSSPKAYPSTDTQYF
TRBJ1-6,TRBV30,NA,NA,TGTGCCTGGAGTGTACCAGGGCCCGGGGACTCACCCCTCCACTTT,CAWSVPGPGDSPLHF
TRBJ2-1,TRBV12-5,many,NA,TGTGCTAGTGGTTACTTACCCAGAGCCCACAATGAGCAGTTCTTC,CASGYLPRAHNEQFF
TRBJ1-5,TRBV4-1,NA,NA,TGCGCCAGCGCCCCCCGGCAGGGAAGCAATCAGCCCCAGCATTTT,CASAPRQGSNQPQHF
TRBJ2-3,TRBV20-1,few,TRBD1,TGCAGTGCTAGAGATTTGGGGACAGGCCTCAGCACAGATACGCAGTATTTT,CSARDLGTGLSTDTQYF
TRBJ2-7,TRBV7-2,NA,TRBD1,TGTGCCAGCACCCAGGCCGGACAGGGCGGTGGCGAGCAGTACTTC,CASTQAGQGGGEQYF
TRBJ2-7,TRBV7-2,NA,NA,TGTGTCAGCAGCTACCTAGCTCGCGAGCAGTACTTC,CVSSYLAREQYF
TRBJ2-3,TRBV7-9,NA,NA,TGTGCCAGCAGCTCAAACTCGACAGCGAGGGATACGCAGTATTTT,CASSSNSTARDTQYF
TRBJ2-3,TRBV12-3/TRBV12-4,NA,NA,TGTGCCAGCAGTGTACAGACTAGCACAGATACGCAGTATTTT,CASSVQTSTDTQYF
TRBJ1-4,TRBV6-5,NA,TRBD1,TGCGCCAGCAGTAGGGACAGGGAAAAACTGTTTTTT,CASSRDREKLFF
TRBJ1-2,TRBV24-1,NA,TRBD1,TGTGCCACCAGTGAATCGGGACAGGGAGGCTACACCTTC,CATSESGQGGYTF
TRBJ1-2,TRBV4-3,NA,NA,TGCGCCAGCAGTCGCGAGGATTCTAACTATGGCTACACCTTC,CASSREDSNYGYTF
TRBJ2-3,TRBV7-2,NA,NA,TGTGCCAGCAGCCACGATGGAGGGGGGGCAGATACGCAGTATTTT,CASSHDGGGADTQYF
TRBJ2-5,TRBV7-2,NA,TRBD1,TGTGCCAGCAGCTCTTGGGGACAGAAAGAGACCCAGTACTTC,CASSSWGQKETQYF
TRBJ2-1,TRBV2,NA,NA,TGTGCCAGCAGTGGGGGACGGGATGATGGTGAGCAGTTCTTC,CASSGGRDDGEQFF